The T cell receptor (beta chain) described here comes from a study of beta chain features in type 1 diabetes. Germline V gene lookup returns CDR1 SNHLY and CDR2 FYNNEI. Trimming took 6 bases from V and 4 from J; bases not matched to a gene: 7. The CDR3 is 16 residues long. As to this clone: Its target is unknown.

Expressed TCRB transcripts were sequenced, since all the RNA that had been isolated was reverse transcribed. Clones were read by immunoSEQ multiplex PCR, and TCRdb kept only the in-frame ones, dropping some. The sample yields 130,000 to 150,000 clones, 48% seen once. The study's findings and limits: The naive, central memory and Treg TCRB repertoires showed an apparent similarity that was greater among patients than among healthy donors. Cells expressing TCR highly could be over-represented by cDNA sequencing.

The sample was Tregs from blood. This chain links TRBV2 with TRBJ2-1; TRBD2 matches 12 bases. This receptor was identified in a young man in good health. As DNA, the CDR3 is TGTGCCAGCAGGCCTCCGGGACTAGCGGGTTACAATGAGCAGTTCTTC. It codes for CASRPPGLAGYNEQFF.